Each of the 18 T cell receptor beta chains below was sequenced from the same sample in a study of cytomegalovirus exposure and HLA in healthy donors. The PCR employed 60 Vbeta primers together with 13 Jbeta primers. Assay: immunoSEQ multiplex PCR; the TCRdb copy retains only in-frame clones and omits some. The table lists 150,000 to 200,000 clones, roughly 83% of them singletons. The sequencing sample was made of PBMCs. These receptors came from a woman aged 50 to 60 in good health and CMV-seronegative.

The chain carries TRBV6-6 and TRBJ2-3; 10 nucleotides align to TRBD2. Germline lookup yields CDR1 MNHNY and CDR2 SVGAGI (reference sequence). V was pared by 6 bases and J by 1 base, with 4 bases of the junction left unmatched. The CDR3 totals 15 residues. CDR3 in DNA: TGTGCCAGCAGCCCGAGCGGGGGGGGCACAGATACGCAGTATTTT. Translated, it gives CASSPSGGGTDTQYF.

The chain links TRBV5-8 to TRBJ2-1; the match to TRBD1 covers 8 bases. With 5 bases clipped from V and 14 bases from J, the junction kept 9 bases outside the gene matches. Germline V lookup: CDR1 SGHTS, CDR2 YDEGEE. This CDR3 spans 12 amino acids. Here the CDR3 reads CASRSGTGFEFF. CDR3 in DNA: TGTGCCAGCAGGTCCGGGACAGGATTTGAGTTCTTC.

J is TRBJ1-1 and V is TRBV28; weak D call: TRBD1 (6 bases). V lost 3 bases and J lost 4, with 12 bases in between. This CDR3 region has 14 residues. Germline-derived CDR1 and CDR2 are MDHEN and SYDVKM. The CDR3 region has the DNA TGTGCCAGCAGTTTTGTCAGGGGATCCACTGAAGCTTTCTTT. It translates to CASSFVRGSTEAFF.

This clone has a handful of counts. The rearrangement joins TRBV7-2 to TRBJ2-2, with unresolved D. CDR3 length: 11 residues. Between the trimmed V and J ends, which lost 5 bases and 6 bases, there was a span of 4 bases. Germline lookup yields CDR1 SGHTA and CDR2 FQGNSA. The CDR3 spells CASSRAGELFF. The DNA of the CDR3 is TGTGCCAGCAGCCGGGCCGGGGAGCTGTTTTTT.

The rearrangement joins TRBV11-3 to TRBJ1-1; 8 bases align to TRBD1. The CDR3 is 14 amino acids. Trimming removed 5 bases from V and 6 bases from J; junction bases left unmatched: 8. From germline, CDR1 is SGHNT and CDR2 YENEEA. This CDR3 reads CASSLSGGQAEAFF. The CDR3 nucleotides read TGTGCCAGCAGCCTATCCGGGGGACAGGCTGAAGCTTTCTTT.

V is TRBV19 and J is TRBJ2-6; TRBD1 is a possible D gene (6 bases). Trimming cost V 6 bases and J 0 bases, with 15 bases left between them. Per germline, CDR1 LNHDA and CDR2 SQIVND (reference sequence). The CDR3 runs 17 residues. The CDR3 DNA reads as TGTGCCAGTAGGCCCTTAGACAGGAGCTCTGGGGCCAACGTCCTGACTTTC. Translated: CASRPLDRSSGANVLTF. Full variable domain (rest looked up from reference TRBV19 and TRBJ2-6): DGGITQSPKYLFRKEGQNVTLSCEQNLNHDAMYWYRQDPGQGLRLIYYSQIVNDFQKGDIAEGYSVSREKKESFPLTVTSAQKNPTAFYLCASRPLDRSSGANVLTFGAGSRLTVL.

DNA of the CDR3: TGTGCCAGCAGCTTAACAGGGACAGATGGCTACACCTTC. It encodes CASSLTGTDGYTF. The rearrangement joins TRBV7-3 to TRBJ1-2; 7 bases are a match to TRBD1. The germline V gene encodes CDR1 SGHTA and CDR2 FQGTGA. The V and J ends lost 0 bases and 6 bases, in that order; junction bases with no gene match: 1. The CDR3 runs 13 residues.

The gene calls are TRBV7-6 and TRBJ1-3; D gene ambiguous. The CDR3 spans 15 residues. Trimming cost V 2 bases and J 1 base, with 9 bases left between them. Germline-derived CDR1 and CDR2 are SGHVS and FNYEAQ. The CDR3 here is CASSLSEGSGNTIYF. The CDR3 DNA follows: TGTGCCAGCAGCTTAAGTGAGGGATCTGGAAACACCATATATTTT.

This clone was seen a few times. The chain employs TRBV5-4 and TRBJ2-3; D might be TRBD1 (7 bases). The ends were cut back, 3 bases at V and 3 bases at J, with 14 bases in the middle. The CDR3 is made up of 15 amino acids. From germline, CDR1 is SGHNT and CDR2 YYREEE (reference sequence). Written as DNA, the CDR3 is TGTGCCAGCAGCTCCCCGACAGGGAGGACAGATACGCAGTATTTT. It encodes CASSSPTGRTDTQYF.

The chain recombines TRBV11-2 with TRBJ2-5; 14 positions match TRBD2. CDR3 length: 17 amino acids. The V and J ends lost 4 bases and 5 bases, in that order; junction bases with no gene match: 9. Germline values: CDR1 SGHAT, CDR2 FQNNGV. CDR3 sequence (DNA): TGTGCCAGCAGCTCGACGACTAGCGGGAGGGCCCACGAGACCCAGTACTTC. Protein sequence: CASSSTTSGRAHETQYF. Based on the CDR3 plus reference TRBV11-2 and TRBJ2-5, the full variable domain is EAGVAQSPRYKIIEKRQSVAFWCNPISGHATLYWYQQILGQGPKLLIQFQNNGVVDDSQLPKDRFSAERLKGVDSTLKIQPAKLEDSAVYLCASSSTTSGRAHETQYFGPGTRLLVL.

The rearrangement joins TRBV27 to TRBJ2-3, with a possible D match to TRBD2 (6 bases). V was pared by 5 bases and J by 1 base, with 13 bases between. The CDR3 contains 15 residues. Germline V gives CDR1 MNHEY, CDR2 SMNVEV (reference sequence). Here the CDR3 reads CASSISSDRTDTQYF. The CDR3 nucleotides read TGTGCCAGCAGTATCTCTAGCGATCGCACAGATACGCAGTATTTT.

V and J are TRBV28 and TRBJ1-5; TRBD1 might be the D (5 bases). CDR1 and CDR2 (germline): MDHEN, SYDVKM. The V gene lost 6 bases and the J gene lost 0 bases, with 18 bases spanning the gap. The CDR3 is 17 residues long. The CDR3 protein is CASSSKQAQYSNQPQHF. The CDR3 DNA sequence: TGTGCCAGCAGCTCGAAACAGGCCCAATATAGCAATCAGCCCCAGCATTTT.

The gene calls are TRBV4-3 and TRBJ1-4, with D possibly matching TRBD1 (5 bases). Germline-derived CDR1 and CDR2 are LGHNA and YSLEER. The CDR3 totals 18 residues. The ends were cut back, 0 bases at V and 8 bases at J, with 22 bases in the middle. The CDR3 region is CASSQDLPRQGQNEKLFF. The CDR3 region has the DNA TGCGCCAGCAGCCAAGATCTACCTCGCCAGGGTCAAAACGAAAAACTGTTTTTT.

The V and J genes are TRBV15 and TRBJ1-3; D not certain. The germline V gene has CDR1 LNHNV and CDR2 YYDKDF (reference sequence). The CDR3 is 16 amino acids. V lost 0 bases to trimming and J lost 0 bases, with 9 bases between them. The CDR3 is CATSRERVFSGNTIYF. In nucleotides, the CDR3 is TGTGCCACCAGCAGAGAACGAGTCTTCTCTGGAAACACCATATATTTT.

The rearrangement joins TRBV29-1 to TRBJ2-5, with D tentatively TRBD1 (6 bases). The DNA end is more similar to TRBJ2-7, so the J call may be wrong. The germline V gene has CDR1 SQVTM and CDR2 ANQGSEA. This CDR3 is built from 12 residues. The CDR3 DNA sequence: TGCAGCGTTGTAGGGGACAACGACGAGCAGTACTTC. Amino acid sequence: CSVVGDNDEQYF.

The genes are TRBV10-3 and TRBJ2-1; 15 nucleotides match TRBD2. CDR3 length equals 17 residues. Germline values: CDR1 ENHRY, CDR2 SYGVKD. J lost 3 bases, V lost 6 bases, and 6 bases had no gene match. CDR3 DNA sequence: TGTGCCATCAGACGCCGGACTAGCGGGGGGGACTACAATGAGCAGTTCTTC. Its protein is CAIRRRTSGGDYNEQFF.

V is TRBV19 and J is TRBJ2-1; 10 bases align to TRBD2. The CDR3 totals 18 residues. Germline V CDR1 and CDR2: LNHDA, SQIVND (reference sequence). J gave up 0 bases and V 5 bases, and 10 bases lay outside the gene matches. CDR3 loop: CASSLGLAQKSSYNEQFF. The CDR3 region has the DNA TGTGCCAGTAGTTTGGGACTAGCGCAAAAGAGCTCCTACAATGAGCAGTTCTTC. The full variable domain, in which reference TRBV19 and TRBJ2-1 provide the parts outside the CDR3, is DGGITQSPKYLFRKEGQNVTLSCEQNLNHDAMYWYRQDPGQGLRLIYYSQIVNDFQKGDIAEGYSVSREKKESFPLTVTSAQKNPTAFYLCASSLGLAQKSSYNEQFFGPGTRLTVL.

This sequence joins TRBV4-1 and TRBJ1-4; D uncertain. Germline CDR1 is MGHRA and CDR2 is YSYEKL. CDR3 length equals 16 residues. V lost 1 base, J lost 11 bases, and 20 bases lay in between. This CDR3 is CASSQVVSGSGYKLFF. CDR3 bases: TGCGCCAGCAGCCAAGTCGTCTCCGGCTCAGGTTATAAACTGTTTTTT.